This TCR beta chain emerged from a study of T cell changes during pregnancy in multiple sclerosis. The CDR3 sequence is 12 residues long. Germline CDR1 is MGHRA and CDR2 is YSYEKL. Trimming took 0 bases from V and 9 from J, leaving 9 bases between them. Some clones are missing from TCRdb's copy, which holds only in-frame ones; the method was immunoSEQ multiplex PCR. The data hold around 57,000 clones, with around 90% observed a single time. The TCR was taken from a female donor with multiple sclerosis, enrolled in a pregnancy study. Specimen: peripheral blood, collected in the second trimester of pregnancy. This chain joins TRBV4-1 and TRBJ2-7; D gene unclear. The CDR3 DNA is TGCGCCAGCAGCCAAGATCCCTTGCGGCAGTACTTC. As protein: CASSQDPLRQYF.